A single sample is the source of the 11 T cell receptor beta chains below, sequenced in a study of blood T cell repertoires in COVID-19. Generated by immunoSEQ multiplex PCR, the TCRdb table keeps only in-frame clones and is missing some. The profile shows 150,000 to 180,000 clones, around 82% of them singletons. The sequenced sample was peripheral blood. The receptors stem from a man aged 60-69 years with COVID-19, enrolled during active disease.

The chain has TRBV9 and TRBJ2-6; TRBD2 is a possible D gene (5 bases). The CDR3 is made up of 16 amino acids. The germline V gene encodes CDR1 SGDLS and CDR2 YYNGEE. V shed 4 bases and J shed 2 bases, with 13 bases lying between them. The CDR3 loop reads CASSPKLGAGANVLTF. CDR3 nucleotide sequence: TGTGCCAGCAGCCCCAAGCTCGGGGCTGGGGCCAACGTCCTGACTTTC.

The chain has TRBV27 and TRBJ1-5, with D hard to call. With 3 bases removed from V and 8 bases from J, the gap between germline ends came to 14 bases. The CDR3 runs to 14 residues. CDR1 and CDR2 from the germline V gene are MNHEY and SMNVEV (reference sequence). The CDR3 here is CASSFSGMLEPQHF. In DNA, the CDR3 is TGTGCCAGCAGTTTCTCGGGGATGCTGGAGCCCCAGCATTTT.

The CDR3 coding sequence is TGCGCCAGCAGCCAGGGAAGCGGTGCGCTTAATGAAAAACTGTTTTTT. This translates into CASSQGSGALNEKLFF. V is TRBV4-1 and J is TRBJ1-4; the D is unclear. CDR3 length: 16 residues. Germline assignment: CDR1 MGHRA and CDR2 YSYEKL. V shed 3 bases and J shed 4 bases, with 15 bases lying between them.

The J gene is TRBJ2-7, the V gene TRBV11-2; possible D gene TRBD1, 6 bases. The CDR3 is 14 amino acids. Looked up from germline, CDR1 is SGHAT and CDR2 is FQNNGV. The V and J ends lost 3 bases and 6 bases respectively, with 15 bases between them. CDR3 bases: TGTGCCAGCAGCTTCAACCCACAGGGTAGCGAGCAGTACTTC. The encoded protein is CASSFNPQGSEQYF.

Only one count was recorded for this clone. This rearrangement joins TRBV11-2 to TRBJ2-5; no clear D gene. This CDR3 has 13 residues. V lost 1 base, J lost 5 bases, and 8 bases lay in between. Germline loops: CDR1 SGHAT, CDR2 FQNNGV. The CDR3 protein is CASSLVAWETQYF. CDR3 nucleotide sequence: TGTGCCAGCAGCTTAGTGGCTTGGGAGACCCAGTACTTC.

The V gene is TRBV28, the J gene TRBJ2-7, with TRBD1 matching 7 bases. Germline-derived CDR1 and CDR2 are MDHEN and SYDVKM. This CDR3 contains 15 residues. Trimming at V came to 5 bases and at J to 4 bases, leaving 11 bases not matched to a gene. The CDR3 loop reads CASSRRRDSAYEQYF. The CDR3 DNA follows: TGTGCCAGCAGTCGACGTCGGGACAGTGCTTACGAGCAGTACTTC. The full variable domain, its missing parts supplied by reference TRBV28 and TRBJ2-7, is DVKVTQSSRYLVKRTGEKVFLECVQDMDHENMFWYRQDPGLGLRLIYFSYDVKMKEKGDIPEGYSVSREKKERFSLILESASTNQTSMYLCASSRRRDSAYEQYFGPGTRLTVT.

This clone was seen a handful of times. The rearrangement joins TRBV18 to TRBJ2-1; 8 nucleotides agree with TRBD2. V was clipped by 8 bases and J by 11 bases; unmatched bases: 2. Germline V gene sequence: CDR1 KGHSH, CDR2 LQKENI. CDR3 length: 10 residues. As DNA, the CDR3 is TGTGCCAGCCGGGAGGGACAGCAGTTCTTC. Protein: CASREGQQFF.

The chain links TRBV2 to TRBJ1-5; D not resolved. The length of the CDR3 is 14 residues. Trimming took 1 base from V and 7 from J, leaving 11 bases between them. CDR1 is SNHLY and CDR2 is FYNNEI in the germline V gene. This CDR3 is CASSEGQEVQPQHF. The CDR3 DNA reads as TGTGCCAGCAGTGAAGGGCAGGAGGTCCAGCCCCAGCATTTT.

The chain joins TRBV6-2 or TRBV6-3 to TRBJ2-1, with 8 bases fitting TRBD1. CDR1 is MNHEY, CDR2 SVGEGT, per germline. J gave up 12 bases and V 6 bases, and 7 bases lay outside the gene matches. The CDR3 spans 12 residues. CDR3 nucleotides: TGTGCCAGCAGCGACAGGGGATTAGGGCAGTTCTTC. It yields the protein CASSDRGLGQFF.

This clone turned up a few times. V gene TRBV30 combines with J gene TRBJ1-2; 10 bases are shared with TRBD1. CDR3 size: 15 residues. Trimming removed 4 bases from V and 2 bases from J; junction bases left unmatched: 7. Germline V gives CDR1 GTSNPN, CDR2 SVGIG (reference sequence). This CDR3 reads CAWTLGQGGNYGYTF. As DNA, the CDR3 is TGTGCCTGGACCCTTGGACAGGGGGGAAACTATGGCTACACCTTC. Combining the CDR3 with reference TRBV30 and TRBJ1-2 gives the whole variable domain SQTIHQWPATLVQPVGSPLSLECTVEGTSNPNLYWYRQAAGRGLQLLFYSVGIGQISSEVPQNLSASRPQDRQFILSSKKLLLSDSGFYLCAWTLGQGGNYGYTFGSGTRLTVV.

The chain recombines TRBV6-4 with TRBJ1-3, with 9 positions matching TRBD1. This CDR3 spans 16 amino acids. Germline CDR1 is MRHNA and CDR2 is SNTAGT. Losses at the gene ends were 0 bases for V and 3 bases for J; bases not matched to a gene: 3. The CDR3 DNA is TGTGCCAGCAGTGACTCTCCGGACAGGGGTGGAAACACCATATATTTT. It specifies CASSDSPDRGGNTIYF.